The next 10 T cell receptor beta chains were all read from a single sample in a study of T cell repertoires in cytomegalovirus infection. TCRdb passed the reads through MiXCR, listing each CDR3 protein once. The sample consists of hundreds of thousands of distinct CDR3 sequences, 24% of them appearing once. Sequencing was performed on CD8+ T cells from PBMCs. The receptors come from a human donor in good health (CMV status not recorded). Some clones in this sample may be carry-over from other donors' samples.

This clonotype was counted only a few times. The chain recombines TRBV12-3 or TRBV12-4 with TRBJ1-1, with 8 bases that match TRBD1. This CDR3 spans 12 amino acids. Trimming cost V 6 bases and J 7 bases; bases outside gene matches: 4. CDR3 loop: CASRTGALEAFF. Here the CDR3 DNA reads TGTGCCAGCAGGACAGGGGCCCTTGAAGCTTTCTTT.

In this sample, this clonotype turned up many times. In DNA form, the CDR3 reads TGTGCCAGCAGCAAGCGGGTCTCCTACAATGAGCAGTTCTTC. Protein sequence: CASSKRVSYNEQFF. V and J are TRBV7-8 and TRBJ2-1; D is perhaps TRBD2 (6 bases). V was cut by 5 bases and J by 0 bases, with 8 bases left in between. The CDR3 extends over 14 amino acids. Germline V gives CDR1 SGHVS, CDR2 FQNEAQ.

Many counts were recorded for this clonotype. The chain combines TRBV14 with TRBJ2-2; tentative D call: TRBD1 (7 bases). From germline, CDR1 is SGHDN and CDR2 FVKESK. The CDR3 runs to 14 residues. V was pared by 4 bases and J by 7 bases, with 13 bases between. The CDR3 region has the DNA TGTGCCAGCAGCCCCAGGGGGGCCTACGGGGAGCTGTTTTTT. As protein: CASSPRGAYGELFF.

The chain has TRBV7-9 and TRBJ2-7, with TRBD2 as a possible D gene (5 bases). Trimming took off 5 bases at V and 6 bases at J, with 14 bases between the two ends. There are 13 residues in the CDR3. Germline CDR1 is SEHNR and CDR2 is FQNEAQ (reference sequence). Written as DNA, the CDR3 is TGTGCCAGCAGCAAGGAGTTGGCGGGCGAGCAGTACTTC. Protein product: CASSKELAGEQYF. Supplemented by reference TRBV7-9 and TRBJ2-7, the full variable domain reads DTGVSQNPRHKITKRGQNVTFRCDPISEHNRLYWYRQTLGQGPEFLTYFQNEAQLEKSRLLSDRFSAERPKGSFSTLEIQRTEQGDSAMYLCASSKELAGEQYFGPGTRLTVT.

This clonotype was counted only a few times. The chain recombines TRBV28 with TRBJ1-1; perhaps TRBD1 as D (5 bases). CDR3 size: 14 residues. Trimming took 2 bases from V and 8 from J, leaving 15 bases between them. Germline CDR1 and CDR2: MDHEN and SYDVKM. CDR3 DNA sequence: TGTGCCAGCAGTTTAAGGGACGTCTCTAGGGAAGCTTTCTTT. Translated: CASSLRDVSREAFF. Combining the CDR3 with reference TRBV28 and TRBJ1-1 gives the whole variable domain DVKVTQSSRYLVKRTGEKVFLECVQDMDHENMFWYRQDPGLGLRLIYFSYDVKMKEKGDIPEGYSVSREKKERFSLILESASTNQTSMYLCASSLRDVSREAFFGQGTRLTVV.

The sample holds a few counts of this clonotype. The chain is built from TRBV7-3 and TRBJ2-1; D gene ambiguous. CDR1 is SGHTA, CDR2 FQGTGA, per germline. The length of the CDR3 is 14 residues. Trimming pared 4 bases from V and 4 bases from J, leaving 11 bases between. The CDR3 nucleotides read TGTGCCAGCAGCTCCGGACCACTATACAATGAGCAGTTCTTC. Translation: CASSSGPLYNEQFF.

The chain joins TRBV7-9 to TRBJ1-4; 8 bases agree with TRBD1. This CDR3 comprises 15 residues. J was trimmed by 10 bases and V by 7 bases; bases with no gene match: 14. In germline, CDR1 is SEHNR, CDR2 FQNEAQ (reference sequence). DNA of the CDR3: TGTGCCAGCACTTCTACCGGGACAGGCGAGGTAAAACTGTTTTTT. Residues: CASTSTGTGEVKLFF.

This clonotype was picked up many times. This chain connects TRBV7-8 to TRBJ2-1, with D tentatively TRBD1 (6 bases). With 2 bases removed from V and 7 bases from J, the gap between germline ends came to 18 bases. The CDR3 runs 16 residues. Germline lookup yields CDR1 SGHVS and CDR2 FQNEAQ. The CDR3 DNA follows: TGTGCCAGCAGCTTAAGTGGGACAAGGGCTTTGAATGAGCAGTTCTTC. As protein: CASSLSGTRALNEQFF.

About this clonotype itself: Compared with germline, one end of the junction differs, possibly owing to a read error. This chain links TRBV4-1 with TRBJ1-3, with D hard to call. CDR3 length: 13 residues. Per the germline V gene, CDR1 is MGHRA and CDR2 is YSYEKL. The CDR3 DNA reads TGTGCCAGCAGCCCCGATTTAGGAAACACCATATATTTT. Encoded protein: CASSPDLGNTIYF.

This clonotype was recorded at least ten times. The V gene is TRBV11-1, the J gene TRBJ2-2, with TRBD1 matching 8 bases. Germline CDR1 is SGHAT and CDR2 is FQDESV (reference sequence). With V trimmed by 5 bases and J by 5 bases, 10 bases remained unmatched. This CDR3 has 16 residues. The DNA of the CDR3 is TGTGCCAGCAGCCTCCAGGACAGGGTTAATACCGGGGAGCTGTTTTTT. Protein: CASSLQDRVNTGELFF.